A single TCR beta chain is shown here with its context. Its antigen remains unidentified. Sequenced with the Oncomine TCR Beta short-read assay was DNA taken from cultured CD4+ T cells. Genomic DNA was drawn out of CD4+ T cells grown in culture. TCRdb re-called the PCR reads with MiXCR, one entry per CDR3 protein. The repertoire holds approximately 13,000 distinct CDR3 sequences, with nearly 80% as singletons. Indicated treatment: roughly ten-day PBMC culture with coronavirus spike peptide pools or control peptides (ViraFEST assay). Days 3 and 7 saw half the medium replaced with fresh IL-2 medium. The germline V gene has CDR1 KGHDR and CDR2 SFDVKD. V shed 4 bases, J shed 2 bases, and the junction held 5 bases outside the gene matches. This CDR3 is built from 18 residues. This entry comes from a study of vaccination and CD4 T cells after COVID-19. The study's findings and limits: It was observed that, in convalescent patients, a median approximately 90% of reactive clones arose only post-vaccination.

V is TRBV24-1 and J is TRBJ2-3; TRBD2 aligns across 16 bases. The TCR comes from a human donor who had recovered from COVID-19. The sequenced sample was CD4+ T cells from blood, cultured in vitro. As DNA, the CDR3 is TGTGCCACCAGTGACCCTGGGACTAGCGGGAGGGCCACAGATACGCAGTATTTT. Its translation: CATSDPGTSGRATDTQYF.